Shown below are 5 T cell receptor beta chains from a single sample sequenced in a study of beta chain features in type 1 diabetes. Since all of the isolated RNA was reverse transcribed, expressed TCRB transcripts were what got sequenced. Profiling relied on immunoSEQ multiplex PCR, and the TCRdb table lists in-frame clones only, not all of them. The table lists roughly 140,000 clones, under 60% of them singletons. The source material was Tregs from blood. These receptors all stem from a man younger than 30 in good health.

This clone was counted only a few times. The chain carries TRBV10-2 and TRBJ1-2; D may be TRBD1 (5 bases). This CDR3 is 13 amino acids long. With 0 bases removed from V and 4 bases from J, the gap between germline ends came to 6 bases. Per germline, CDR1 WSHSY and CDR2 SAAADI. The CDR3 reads CASSESTAYGYTF. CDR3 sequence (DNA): TGCGCCAGCAGTGAGTCGACAGCCTATGGCTACACCTTC.

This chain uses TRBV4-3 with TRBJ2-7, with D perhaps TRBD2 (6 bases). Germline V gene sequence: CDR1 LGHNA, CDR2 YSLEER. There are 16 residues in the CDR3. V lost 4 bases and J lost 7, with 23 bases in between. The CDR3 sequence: CASSPGGVGPEGEQYF. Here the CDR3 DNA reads TGCGCCAGCAGCCCCGGGGGTGTGGGCCCCGAGGGGGAGCAGTACTTC.

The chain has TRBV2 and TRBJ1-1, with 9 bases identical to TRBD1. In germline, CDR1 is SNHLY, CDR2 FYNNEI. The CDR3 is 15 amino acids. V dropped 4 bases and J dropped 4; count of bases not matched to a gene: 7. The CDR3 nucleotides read TGTGCCAGCAGTGGGGGGACAGGGCTATCCACTGAAGCTTTCTTT. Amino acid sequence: CASSGGTGLSTEAFF. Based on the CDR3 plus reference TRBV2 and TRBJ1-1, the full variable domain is EPEVTQTPSHQVTQMGQEVILRCVPISNHLYFYWYRQILGQKVEFLVSFYNNEISEKSEIFDDQFSVERPDGSNFTLKIRSTKLEDSAMYFCASSGGTGLSTEAFFGQGTRLTVV.

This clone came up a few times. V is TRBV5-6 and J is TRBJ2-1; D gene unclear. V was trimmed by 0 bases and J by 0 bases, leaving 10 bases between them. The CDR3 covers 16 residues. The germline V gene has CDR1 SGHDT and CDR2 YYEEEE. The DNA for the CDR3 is TGTGCCAGCAGCTTGGTCCACAGATACTCCTACAATGAGCAGTTCTTC. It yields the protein CASSLVHRYSYNEQFF.

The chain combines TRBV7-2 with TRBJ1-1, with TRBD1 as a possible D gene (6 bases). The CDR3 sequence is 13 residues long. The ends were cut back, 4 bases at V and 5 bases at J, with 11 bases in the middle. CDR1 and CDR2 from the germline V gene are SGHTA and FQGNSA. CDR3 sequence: CASSSRGGTEAFF. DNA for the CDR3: TGTGCCAGCAGCTCAAGAGGGGGAACTGAAGCTTTCTTT.